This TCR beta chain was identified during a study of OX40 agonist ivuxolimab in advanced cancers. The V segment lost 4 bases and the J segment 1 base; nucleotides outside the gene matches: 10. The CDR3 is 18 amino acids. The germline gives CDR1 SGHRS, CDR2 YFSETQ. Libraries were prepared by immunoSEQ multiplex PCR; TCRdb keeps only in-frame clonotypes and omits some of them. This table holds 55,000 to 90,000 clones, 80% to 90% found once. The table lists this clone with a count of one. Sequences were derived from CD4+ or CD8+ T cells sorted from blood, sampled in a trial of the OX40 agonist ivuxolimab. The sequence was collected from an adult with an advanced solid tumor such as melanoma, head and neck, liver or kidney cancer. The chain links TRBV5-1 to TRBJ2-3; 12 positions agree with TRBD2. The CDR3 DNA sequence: TGCGCCAGCAGCCTTCGGACTAGCGGGGAGGGACGCACAGATACGCAGTATTTT. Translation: CASSLRTSGEGRTDTQYF.